The T cell receptor (beta chain) described here comes from a study of blood T cell repertoires in COVID-19. The data were produced by immunoSEQ multiplex PCR, yet TCRdb's version contains in-frame clones alone and is incomplete. The sample includes more than 45,000 clones, approximately 86% of them seen just once. The table lists this clone with a few counts. This TCR was sampled from a man aged 40-49 years with acute or convalescent COVID-19. Input material: peripheral blood.

DNA of the CDR3: TGTGCCAGCAGCTTGGAACAGGGCTACGAGCAGTACTTC. Translating gives CASSLEQGYEQYF. The chain carries TRBV5-5 and TRBJ2-7, with D perhaps TRBD1 (6 bases). The ends were cut back, 0 bases at V and 3 bases at J, with 7 bases in the middle. This CDR3 region has 13 residues. Germline V gives CDR1 SGHKS, CDR2 YYEKEE (reference sequence).